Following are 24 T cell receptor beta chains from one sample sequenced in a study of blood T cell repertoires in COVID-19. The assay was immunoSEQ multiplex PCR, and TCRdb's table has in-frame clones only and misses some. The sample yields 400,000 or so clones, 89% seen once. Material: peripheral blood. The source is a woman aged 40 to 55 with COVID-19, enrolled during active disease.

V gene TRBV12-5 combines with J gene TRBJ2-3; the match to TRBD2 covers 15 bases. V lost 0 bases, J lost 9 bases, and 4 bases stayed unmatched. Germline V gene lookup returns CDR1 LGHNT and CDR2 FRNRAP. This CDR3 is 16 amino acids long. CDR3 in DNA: TGTGCTAGTGGTTTGGTTCGGACTAGCGGGGGGGGGACGCAGTATTTT. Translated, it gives CASGLVRTSGGGTQYF. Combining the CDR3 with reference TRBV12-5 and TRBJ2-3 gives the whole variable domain DARVTQTPRHKVTEMGQEVTMRCQPILGHNTVFWYRQTMMQGLELLAYFRNRAPLDDSGMPKDRFSAEMPDATLATLKIQPSEPRDSAVYFCASGLVRTSGGGTQYFGPGTRLTVL.

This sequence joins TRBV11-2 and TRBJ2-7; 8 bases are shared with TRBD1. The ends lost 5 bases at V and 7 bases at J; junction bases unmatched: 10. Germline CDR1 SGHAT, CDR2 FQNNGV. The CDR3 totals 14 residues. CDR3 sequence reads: CASSLQGAAGEQYF. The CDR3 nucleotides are TGTGCCAGCAGCCTCCAGGGGGCCGCGGGAGAGCAGTACTTC.

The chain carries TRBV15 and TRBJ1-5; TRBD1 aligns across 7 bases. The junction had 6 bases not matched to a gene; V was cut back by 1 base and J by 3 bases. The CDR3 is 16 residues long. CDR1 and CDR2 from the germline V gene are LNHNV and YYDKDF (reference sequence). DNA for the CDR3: TGTGCCACCAGCAGAGGGGGGACAGCTTTCAATCAGCCCCAGCATTTT. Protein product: CATSRGGTAFNQPQHF.

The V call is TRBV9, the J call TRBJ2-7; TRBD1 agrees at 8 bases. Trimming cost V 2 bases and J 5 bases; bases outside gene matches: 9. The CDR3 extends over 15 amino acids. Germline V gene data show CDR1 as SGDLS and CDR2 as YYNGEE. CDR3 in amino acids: CASSVEGRTGNEQYF. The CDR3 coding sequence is TGTGCCAGCAGCGTCGAGGGGAGGACAGGGAACGAGCAGTACTTC.

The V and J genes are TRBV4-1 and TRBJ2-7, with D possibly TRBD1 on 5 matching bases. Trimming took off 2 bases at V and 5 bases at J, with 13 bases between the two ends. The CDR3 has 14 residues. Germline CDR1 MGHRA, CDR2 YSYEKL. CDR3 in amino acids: CASSQQGQSDEQYF. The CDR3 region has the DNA TGCGCCAGCAGCCAACAGGGTCAGAGCGACGAGCAGTACTTC.

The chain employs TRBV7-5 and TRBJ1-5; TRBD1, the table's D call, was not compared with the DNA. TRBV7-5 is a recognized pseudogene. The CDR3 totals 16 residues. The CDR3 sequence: CARRGQGGTKNQPQHF. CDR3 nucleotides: TGTGCCAGAAGGGGACAGGGTGGTACTAAAAATCAGCCCCAGCATTTT.

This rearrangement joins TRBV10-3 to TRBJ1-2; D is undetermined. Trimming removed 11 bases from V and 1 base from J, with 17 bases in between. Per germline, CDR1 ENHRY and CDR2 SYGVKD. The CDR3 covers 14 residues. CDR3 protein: CAAALPPGNYGYTF. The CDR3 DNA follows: TGTGCCGCCGCCCTTCCTCCGGGTAACTATGGCTACACCTTC.

DNA of the CDR3: TGTGCCAGCAGTGACCCTGGGACACCCAATGAAAAACTGTTTTTT. It yields the protein CASSDPGTPNEKLFF. J is TRBJ1-4 and V is TRBV6-1, with a possible D match to TRBD1 (6 bases). Germline CDR1 MNHNS, CDR2 SASEGT. V was clipped by 3 bases and J by 5 bases, with 13 bases between them. The CDR3 spans 15 residues.

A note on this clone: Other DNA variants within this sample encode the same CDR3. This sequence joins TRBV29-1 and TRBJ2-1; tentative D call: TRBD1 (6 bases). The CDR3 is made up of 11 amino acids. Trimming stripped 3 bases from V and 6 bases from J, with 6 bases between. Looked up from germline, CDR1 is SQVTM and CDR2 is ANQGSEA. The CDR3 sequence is CSVDRGNEQFF. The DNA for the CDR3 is TGCAGCGTTGACAGGGGCAATGAGCAGTTCTTC.

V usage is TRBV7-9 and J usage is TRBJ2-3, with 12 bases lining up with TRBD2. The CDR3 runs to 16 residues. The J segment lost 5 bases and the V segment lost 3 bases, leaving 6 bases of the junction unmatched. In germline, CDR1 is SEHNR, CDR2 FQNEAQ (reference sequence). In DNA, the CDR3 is TGTGCCAGCAGCTTGGCTAGCGGGGGGGCCGTAGATACGCAGTATTTT. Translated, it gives CASSLASGGAVDTQYF.

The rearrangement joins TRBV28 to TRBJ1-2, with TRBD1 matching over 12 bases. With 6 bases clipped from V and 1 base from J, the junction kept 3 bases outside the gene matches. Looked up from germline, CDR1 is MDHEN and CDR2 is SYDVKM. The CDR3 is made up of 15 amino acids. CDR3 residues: CASRGQGADNYGYTF. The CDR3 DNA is TGTGCCAGCAGGGGACAGGGGGCGGATAACTATGGCTACACCTTC.

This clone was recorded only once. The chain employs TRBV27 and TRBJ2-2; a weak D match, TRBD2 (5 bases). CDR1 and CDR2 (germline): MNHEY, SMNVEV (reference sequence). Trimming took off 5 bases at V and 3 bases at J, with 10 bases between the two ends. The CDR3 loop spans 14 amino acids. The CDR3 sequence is CASSLHGDTGELFF. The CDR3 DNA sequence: TGTGCCAGCAGTCTCCACGGGGACACCGGGGAGCTGTTTTTT.

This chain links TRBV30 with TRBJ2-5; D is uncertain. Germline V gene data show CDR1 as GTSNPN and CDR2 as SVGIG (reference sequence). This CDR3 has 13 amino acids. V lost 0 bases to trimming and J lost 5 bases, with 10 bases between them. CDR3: CAWSVSSWETQYF. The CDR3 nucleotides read TGTGCCTGGAGTGTGAGTAGTTGGGAGACCCAGTACTTC.

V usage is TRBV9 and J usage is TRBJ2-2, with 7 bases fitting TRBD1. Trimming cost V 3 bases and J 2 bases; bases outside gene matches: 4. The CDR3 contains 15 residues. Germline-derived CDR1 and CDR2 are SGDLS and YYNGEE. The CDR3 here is CASSGRGINTGELFF. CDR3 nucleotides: TGTGCCAGCAGCGGCAGGGGGATCAACACCGGGGAGCTGTTTTTT.

The CDR3 nucleotides read TGTGCCAGCAGTTCTCCAGGGGTTAACTATAATTCACCCCTCCACTTT. Residues: CASSSPGVNYNSPLHF. The chain joins TRBV6-2 or TRBV6-3 to TRBJ1-6; tentatively, D is TRBD1 (6 bases). Germline loops: CDR1 MNHEY, CDR2 SVGEGT. V lost 4 bases and J lost 3, with 13 bases in between. The CDR3 has 16 amino acids.

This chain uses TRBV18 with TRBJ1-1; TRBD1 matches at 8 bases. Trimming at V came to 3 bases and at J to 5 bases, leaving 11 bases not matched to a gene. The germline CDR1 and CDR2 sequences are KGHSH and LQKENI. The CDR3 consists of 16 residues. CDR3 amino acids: CASSPGQAPGGTEAFF. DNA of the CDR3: TGTGCCAGCTCACCGGGACAGGCCCCGGGTGGGACTGAAGCTTTCTTT.

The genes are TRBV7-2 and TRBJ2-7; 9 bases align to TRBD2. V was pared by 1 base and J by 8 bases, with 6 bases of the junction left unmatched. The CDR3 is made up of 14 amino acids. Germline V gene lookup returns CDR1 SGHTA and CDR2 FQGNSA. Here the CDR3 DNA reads TGTGCCAGCAGCTTAGGTTCTCCTAGCGGGAAGCAGTACTTC. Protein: CASSLGSPSGKQYF.

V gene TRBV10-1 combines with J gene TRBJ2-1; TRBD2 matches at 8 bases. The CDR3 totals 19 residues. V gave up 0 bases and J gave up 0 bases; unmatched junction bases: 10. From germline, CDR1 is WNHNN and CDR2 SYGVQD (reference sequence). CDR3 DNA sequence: TGCGCCAGCAGTGAGTCTTACACAGCGGGGGTGAGCTCCTACAATGAGCAGTTCTTC. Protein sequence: CASSESYTAGVSSYNEQFF.

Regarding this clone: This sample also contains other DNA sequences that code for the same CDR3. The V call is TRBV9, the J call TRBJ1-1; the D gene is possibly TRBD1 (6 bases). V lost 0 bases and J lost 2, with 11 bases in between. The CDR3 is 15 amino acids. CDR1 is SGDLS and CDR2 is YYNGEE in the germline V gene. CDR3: CASSVAQGPNTEAFF. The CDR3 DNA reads TGTGCCAGCAGCGTAGCTCAGGGGCCTAACACTGAAGCTTTCTTT.

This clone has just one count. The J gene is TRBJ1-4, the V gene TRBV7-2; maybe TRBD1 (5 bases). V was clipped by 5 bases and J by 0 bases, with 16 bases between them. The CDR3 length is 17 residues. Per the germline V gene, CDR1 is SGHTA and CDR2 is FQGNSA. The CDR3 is CASSIQGSSATNEKLFF. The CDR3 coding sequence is TGTGCCAGCAGCATTCAGGGTTCGAGCGCAACTAATGAAAAACTGTTTTTT.

The CDR3 is CASSSGTVSNQPQHF. In nucleotides, the CDR3 is TGTGCCAGTAGTTCCGGGACAGTTTCAAATCAGCCCCAGCATTTT. V gene TRBV19 combines with J gene TRBJ1-5, with 7 bases aligning to TRBD1. Trimming took 5 bases from V and 4 from J; bases not matched to a gene: 8. CDR3 size: 15 residues. Germline V gene sequence: CDR1 LNHDA, CDR2 SQIVND (reference sequence).

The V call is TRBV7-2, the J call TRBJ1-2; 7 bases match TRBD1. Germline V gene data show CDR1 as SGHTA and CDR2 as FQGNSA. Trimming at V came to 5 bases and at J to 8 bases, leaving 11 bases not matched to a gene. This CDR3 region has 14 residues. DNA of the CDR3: TGTGCCAGCAGCCCAACGAAGGGGGCTAAGGGCTACACCTTC. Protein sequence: CASSPTKGAKGYTF.

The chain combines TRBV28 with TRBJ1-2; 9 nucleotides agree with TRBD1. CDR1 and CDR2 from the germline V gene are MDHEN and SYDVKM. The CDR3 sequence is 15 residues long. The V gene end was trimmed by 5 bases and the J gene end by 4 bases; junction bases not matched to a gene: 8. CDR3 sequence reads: CASSKLPTGGYGYTF. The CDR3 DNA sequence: TGTGCCAGCAGTAAGCTCCCGACAGGGGGCTATGGCTACACCTTC.

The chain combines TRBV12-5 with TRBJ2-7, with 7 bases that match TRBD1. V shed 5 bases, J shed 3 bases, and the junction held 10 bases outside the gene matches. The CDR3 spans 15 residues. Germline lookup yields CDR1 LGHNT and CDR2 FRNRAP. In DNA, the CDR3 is TGTGCTAGTGGTGCCACCCGGGACAGAAGCTACGAGCAGTACTTC. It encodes CASGATRDRSYEQYF. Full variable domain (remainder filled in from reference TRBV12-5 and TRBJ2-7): DARVTQTPRHKVTEMGQEVTMRCQPILGHNTVFWYRQTMMQGLELLAYFRNRAPLDDSGMPKDRFSAEMPDATLATLKIQPSEPRDSAVYFCASGATRDRSYEQYFGPGTRLTVT.